Following are 6 T cell receptor beta chains from one sample sequenced in a study of OX40 agonist ivuxolimab in advanced cancers. The table came from immunoSEQ multiplex PCR; TCRdb's copy has only in-frame clones and leaves some out. This sample has tens of thousands of clones, with approximately 90% found just once. Sample: CD4+ or CD8+ T cells sorted from blood, taken in a trial of the OX40 agonist ivuxolimab. These receptors were obtained from an adult with an advanced solid tumor such as melanoma, head and neck, liver or kidney cancer.

The chain couples TRBV5-1 to TRBJ2-3; D is unresolved. CDR1 SGHRS and CDR2 YFSETQ come from the germline V gene. V was trimmed by 5 bases and J by 2 bases, leaving 12 bases between them. This CDR3 is built from 14 residues. The CDR3 coding sequence is TGCGCCAGCAGGGCCCAGGCCCTCACAGATACGCAGTATTTT. Encoded protein: CASRAQALTDTQYF. Full variable domain (rest looked up from reference TRBV5-1 and TRBJ2-3): KAGVTQTPRYLIKTRGQQVTLSCSPISGHRSVSWYQQTPGQGLQFLFEYFSETQRNKGNFPGRFSGRQFSNSRSEMNVSTLELGDSALYLCASRAQALTDTQYFGPGTRLTVL.

The rearrangement joins TRBV14 to TRBJ2-7; TRBD2 matches at 9 bases. Trimming took 3 bases from V and 1 from J; bases not matched to a gene: 4. The CDR3 consists of 15 residues. The germline V gene encodes CDR1 SGHDN and CDR2 FVKESK. CDR3 region: CASSQGSGSSYEQYF. The CDR3 DNA reads as TGTGCCAGCAGCCAGGGTAGCGGGAGTTCCTACGAGCAGTACTTC.

A single count supports this clone. Written as DNA, the CDR3 is TGTGCCAGCAGCCCCAGAACTACGGGTGGCTACACCTTC. This encodes CASSPRTTGGYTF. The V and J genes are TRBV14 and TRBJ1-2, with D uncertain. This CDR3 has 13 residues. Trimming stripped 4 bases from V and 7 bases from J, with 13 bases between. CDR1 is SGHDN and CDR2 is FVKESK in the germline V gene.

This clone was counted once. The J gene is TRBJ2-7, the V gene TRBV10-2; no definite D call. V shed 2 bases and J shed 2 bases, with 10 bases lying between them. Germline V lookup: CDR1 WSHSY, CDR2 SAAADI. The CDR3 is 14 residues long. The CDR3 here is CASSERQTTYEQYF. DNA for the CDR3: TGCGCCAGCAGTGAGCGCCAGACCACCTACGAGCAGTACTTC.

CDR3 sequence: CASSLYVVNEGTDTQYF. In DNA form, the CDR3 reads TGTGCCAGCAGCTTGTATGTGGTCAACGAAGGAACAGATACGCAGTATTTT. The chain links TRBV5-6 to TRBJ2-3; D gene uncertain. Trimming cost V 1 base and J 3 bases, with 18 bases left between them. The CDR3 has 17 residues. Per the germline V gene, CDR1 is SGHDT and CDR2 is YYEEEE.

J is TRBJ2-7 and V is TRBV5-1; a weak D match, TRBD1 (6 bases). V lost 0 bases to trimming and J lost 6 bases, with 16 bases between them. CDR1 is SGHRS and CDR2 is YFSETQ in the germline V gene. The CDR3 spans 15 residues. In nucleotides, the CDR3 is TGCGCCAGCAGCTTGGGATTGGCAGGGGAGAGCGAGCAGTACTTC. Residues: CASSLGLAGESEQYF.